This T cell receptor beta chain comes out of a study of low-dose radiotherapy and immunotherapy resistance in tumors. CDR3 length: 12 residues. Germline V CDR1 and CDR2: ENHRY, SYGVKD. Trimming removed 3 bases at V and 12 bases at J, with 13 bases between. Both TCRalpha and TCRbeta chains were reverse transcribed with V-gene-specific primers. TCR amplification involved 20 to 25 PCR cycles with a constant-region primer and V-primer adapter. TCRdb processed the reads anew with MiXCR; each CDR3 protein has one entry. The data hold 12,000 to 15,000 distinct CDR3 sequences, with roughly half observed a single time.

This receptor was obtained from a human donor with advanced metastatic prostate, ovarian, gallbladder or colorectal cancer (not recorded which). This table probably holds off-target reads from a library built for another chain. The chain joins TRBV10-3 to TRBJ2-3; D is perhaps TRBD1 (6 bases). In DNA form, the CDR3 reads TGTGCCATCAGTGAACAAGACAGGTACCAGTATTTT. As protein: CAISEQDRYQYF.